A single sample gave rise to the 19 T cell receptor beta chains below, sequenced in a study of metastatic and nonmetastatic thyroid tumors. TCRdb re-processed the PCR reads through MiXCR. The table has 7,700 or so clones, roughly 29% seen once. None of the patients had undergone any treatment ahead of thyroid surgery. The sample taken for sequencing was tumor tissue. These receptors originate from a female donor with papillary thyroid cancer or a benign thyroid nodule (not recorded which). Some clones in this sample may be carry-over from other donors' samples.

The chain employs TRBV20-1 and TRBJ2-7, with 11 nucleotides matching TRBD2. This CDR3 contains 14 residues. Germline trimming cut 2 bases from V and 2 bases from J; bases unmatched to any gene: 2. Germline loops: CDR1 DFQATT, CDR2 SNEGSKA (reference sequence). CDR3: CSARLAGGTYEQYF. Here the CDR3 DNA reads TGCAGTGCTAGACTAGCGGGAGGTACCTACGAGCAGTACTTC.

The chain joins TRBV5-8 to TRBJ1-2; D perhaps matches TRBD1 (6 bases). Trimming left V 2 bases short and J 6 bases short, with 11 bases between. The CDR3 totals 13 residues. The germline gives CDR1 SGHTS, CDR2 YDEGEE. This chain's CDR3 is CASSFGGRDGYTF. The CDR3 DNA follows: TGTGCCAGCAGCTTCGGGGGGCGCGATGGCTACACCTTC.

On this clone itself: A junction end diverges from the germline sequence, so it may reflect a read error. The chain links TRBV7-3 to TRBJ2-3; D possibly corresponds to TRBD2 (5 bases). This CDR3 contains 15 residues. CDR1 is SGHTA and CDR2 is FQGTGA in the germline V gene. The CDR3 nucleotides read TGTGCCAGCAGCTTACATCCGGGGAGCACAAATACGCAGTATTTT. It encodes CASSLHPGSTNTQYF.

The table lists this clone with many counts. This rearrangement joins TRBV7-8 to TRBJ2-1, with D possibly TRBD1 on 6 matching bases. The CDR3 runs 15 residues. Looked up from germline, CDR1 is SGHVS and CDR2 is FQNEAQ. V dropped 5 bases and J dropped 4 bases, with 15 bases sitting between them. This chain's CDR3 is CASSPGAGVYNEQFF. CDR3 in DNA: TGTGCCAGCAGCCCCGGGGCAGGGGTTTACAATGAGCAGTTCTTC.

This clone is categorized as medium-sized. V usage is TRBV6-1 and J usage is TRBJ1-1; 10 positions match TRBD1. J gave up 3 bases and V 6 bases, and 4 bases lay outside the gene matches. The CDR3 runs to 14 residues. Germline V gives CDR1 MNHNS, CDR2 SASEGT. CDR3 protein: CASRGTGADTEAFF. The CDR3 DNA sequence: TGTGCCAGCAGGGGGACAGGGGCTGACACTGAAGCTTTCTTT.

This CDR3 is CSARPSGFTGELFF. The DNA for the CDR3 is TGCAGTGCTAGACCTAGCGGGTTCACCGGGGAGCTGTTTTTT. The rearrangement joins TRBV20-1 to TRBJ2-2; 8 nucleotides line up with TRBD2. Trimming at V came to 2 bases and at J to 4 bases, leaving 3 bases not matched to a gene. The CDR3 extends over 14 amino acids. Germline V gene data show CDR1 as DFQATT and CDR2 as SNEGSKA (reference sequence).

Written as DNA, the CDR3 is TGCGCCAGCAGCCAAGTCTTGGTTTGGACAGATACGCAGTATTTT. The encoded protein is CASSQVLVWTDTQYF. This sequence joins TRBV4-1 and TRBJ2-3; D is uncertain. Germline values: CDR1 MGHRA, CDR2 YSYEKL. The CDR3 is 15 residues long. Trimming took 1 base from V and 3 from J, leaving 11 bases between them.

To note about this clone: One junction end disagrees with the germline gene, perhaps due to a read error. The chain has TRBV10-2 and TRBJ1-5, with a tentative D call TRBD1 (6 bases). Per germline, CDR1 WSHSY and CDR2 SAAADI. The CDR3 totals 14 residues. This CDR3 reads CANSARTENQPQHF. The CDR3 nucleotides read TGCGCCAACAGTGCCCGGACAGAGAATCAGCCCCAGCATTTT.

In this sample, this clone turned up a few times. The chain joins TRBV6-1 to TRBJ2-7; TRBD1 might be the D (7 bases). V lost 6 bases to trimming and J lost 5 bases, with 17 bases between them. From germline, CDR1 is MNHNS and CDR2 SASEGT. The CDR3 spans 14 residues. The DNA of the CDR3 is TGTGCCAGCAGAAAAGGGGGCGGGAATGACGAGCAGTACTTC. It specifies CASRKGGGNDEQYF.

V usage is TRBV29-1 and J usage is TRBJ2-7, with TRBD1 matching over 8 bases. CDR1 SQVTM and CDR2 ANQGSEA come from the germline V gene. Trimming removed 6 bases from V and 0 bases from J; junction bases left unmatched: 7. The CDR3 is 14 residues long. The CDR3 DNA follows: TGCAGCGTCACGACAGGGGCAGTCTCCTACGAGCAGTACTTC. Its protein product is CSVTTGAVSYEQYF.

About this clone itself: An end of the junction differs from the germline gene, which may be a read error. V and J are TRBV5-1 and TRBJ2-7, with 7 bases that match TRBD1. CDR1 and CDR2 from the germline V gene are SGHRS and YFSETQ. The length of the CDR3 is 16 residues. CDR3 sequence reads: CAISLAVRTGAYEQYF. DNA of the CDR3: TGCGCCATCAGCTTGGCGGTACGGACAGGTGCCTACGAGCAGTACTTC.

This clone was recorded at least ten times. The J gene is TRBJ2-5, the V gene TRBV3-1; 9 bases align to TRBD2. Trimming removed 4 bases from V and 0 bases from J; junction bases left unmatched: 3. The CDR3 extends over 15 amino acids. In germline, CDR1 is LGHDT, CDR2 YNNKEL (reference sequence). This CDR3 reads CASSPLAGHQETQYF. The CDR3 region has the DNA TGTGCCAGCAGCCCTCTAGCGGGGCACCAAGAGACCCAGTACTTC.

This clone was found a few times. This rearrangement joins TRBV30 to TRBJ1-6, with 8 bases that match TRBD1. This CDR3 contains 13 residues. The germline V gene encodes CDR1 GTSNPN and CDR2 SVGIG (reference sequence). Trimming removed 3 bases from V and 9 bases from J; junction bases left unmatched: 4. The CDR3 nucleotides are TGTGCCTGGAGCGCTGGGACAGGTTCACCCCTCCACTTT. Translating gives CAWSAGTGSPLHF. The full variable domain, in which reference TRBV30 and TRBJ1-6 provide the parts outside the CDR3, is SQTIHQWPATLVQPVGSPLSLECTVEGTSNPNLYWYRQAAGRGLQLLFYSVGIGQISSEVPQNLSASRPQDRQFILSSKKLLLSDSGFYLCAWSAGTGSPLHFGNGTRLTVT.

This clone was seen only once. The chain employs TRBV20-1 and TRBJ2-7; 11 bases are shared with TRBD2. The CDR3 has 16 residues. Germline V gives CDR1 DFQATT, CDR2 SNEGSKA (reference sequence). V was pared by 4 bases and J by 4 bases, with 12 bases of the junction left unmatched. The CDR3 sequence is CSAISGASGRWYEQYF. The CDR3 nucleotides read TGCAGTGCTATCTCGGGGGCTAGCGGGAGGTGGTACGAGCAGTACTTC.

V is TRBV7-2 and J is TRBJ2-7; D is possibly TRBD2 (6 bases). Trimming stripped 2 bases from V and 3 bases from J, with 14 bases between. This CDR3 has 15 amino acids. Germline V gives CDR1 SGHTA, CDR2 FQGNSA. The CDR3 here is CASSLHGGIFYEQYF. The CDR3, as DNA: TGTGCCAGCAGCTTACATGGGGGGATCTTCTACGAGCAGTACTTC.

At least ten counts were recorded for this clone. The chain couples TRBV18 to TRBJ1-1; a weak D match, TRBD1 (5 bases). The V end was cut by 2 bases, the J end by 1 base, with 14 bases between. There are 16 residues in the CDR3. Germline V gene sequence: CDR1 KGHSH, CDR2 LQKENI. Written as DNA, the CDR3 is TGTGCCAGCTCACCAAATTTCGGGGGAGCGAACACTGAAGCTTTCTTT. Amino acids: CASSPNFGGANTEAFF.

About this clone: The CDR3 ends on some other residue instead of the conserved phenylalanine or tryptophan, so this is likely a read error. CDR3 sequence: CAAKGSSSYNSPLHS. In nucleotides, the CDR3 is TGTGCCGCGAAGGGTAGCAGCTCCTATAATTCACCCCTCCACTCT. This chain connects TRBV18 to TRBJ1-6; D is unresolved. This CDR3 contains 15 residues. The germline V gene encodes CDR1 KGHSH and CDR2 LQKENI. V was trimmed by 11 bases and J by 0 bases, leaving 14 bases between them.

This clone was observed at least ten times. This may stem from a read error, because a much larger clone lies one nucleotide away. Other nucleotide sequences from this sample produce the same CDR3. The chain is built from TRBV5-6 and TRBJ2-3; possibly TRBD2 for D (6 bases). V was shortened by 0 bases and J by 4 bases, with 15 bases between the two germline ends. The CDR3 sequence is 16 residues long. Germline-derived CDR1 and CDR2 are SGHDT and YYEEEE. In DNA, the CDR3 is TGTGCCAGCAGCTTGGTTGGGACTCTGATGCCAGATACGCAGTATTTT. Translation gives CASSLVGTLMPDTQYF.

This clone is termed medium-sized. The chain has TRBV4-3 and TRBJ2-1; TRBD2 agrees at 9 bases. Looked up from germline, CDR1 is LGHNA and CDR2 is YSLEER. The CDR3 runs to 17 residues. With V trimmed by 0 bases and J by 2 bases, 5 bases remained unmatched. The CDR3, as DNA: TGCGCCAGCAGCCAAGATTTGGCGGGAGGGGCCTACAATGAGCAGTTCTTC. This sequence encodes CASSQDLAGGAYNEQFF.